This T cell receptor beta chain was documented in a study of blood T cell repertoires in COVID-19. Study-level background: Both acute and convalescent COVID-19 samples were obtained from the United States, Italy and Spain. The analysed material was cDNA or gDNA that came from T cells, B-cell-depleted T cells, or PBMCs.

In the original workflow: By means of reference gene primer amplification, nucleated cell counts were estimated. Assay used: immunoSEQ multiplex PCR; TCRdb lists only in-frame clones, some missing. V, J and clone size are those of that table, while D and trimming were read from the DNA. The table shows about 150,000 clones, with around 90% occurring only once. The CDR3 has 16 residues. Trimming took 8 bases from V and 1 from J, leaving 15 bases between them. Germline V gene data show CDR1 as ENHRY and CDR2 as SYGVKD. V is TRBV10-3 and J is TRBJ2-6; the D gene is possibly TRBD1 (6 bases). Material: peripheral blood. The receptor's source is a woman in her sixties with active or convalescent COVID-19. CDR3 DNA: TGTGCCATCGCTTATTCAGGGGTTTCTGGGGCCAACGTCCTGACTTTC. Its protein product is CAIAYSGVSGANVLTF.